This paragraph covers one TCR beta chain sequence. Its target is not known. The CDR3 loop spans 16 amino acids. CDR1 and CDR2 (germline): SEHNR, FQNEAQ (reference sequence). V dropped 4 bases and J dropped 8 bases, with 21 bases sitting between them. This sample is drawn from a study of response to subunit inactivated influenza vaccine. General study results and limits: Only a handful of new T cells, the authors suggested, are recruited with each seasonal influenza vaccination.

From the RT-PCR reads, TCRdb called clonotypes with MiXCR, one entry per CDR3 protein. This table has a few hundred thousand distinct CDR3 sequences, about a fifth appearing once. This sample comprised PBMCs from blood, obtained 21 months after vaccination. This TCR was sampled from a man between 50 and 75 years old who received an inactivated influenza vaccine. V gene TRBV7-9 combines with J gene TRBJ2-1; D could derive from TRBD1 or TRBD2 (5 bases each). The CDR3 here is CASSSRLPGRRDEQFF. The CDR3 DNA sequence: TGTGCCAGCAGCTCAAGGCTCCCAGGGCGGCGGGATGAGCAGTTCTTC.